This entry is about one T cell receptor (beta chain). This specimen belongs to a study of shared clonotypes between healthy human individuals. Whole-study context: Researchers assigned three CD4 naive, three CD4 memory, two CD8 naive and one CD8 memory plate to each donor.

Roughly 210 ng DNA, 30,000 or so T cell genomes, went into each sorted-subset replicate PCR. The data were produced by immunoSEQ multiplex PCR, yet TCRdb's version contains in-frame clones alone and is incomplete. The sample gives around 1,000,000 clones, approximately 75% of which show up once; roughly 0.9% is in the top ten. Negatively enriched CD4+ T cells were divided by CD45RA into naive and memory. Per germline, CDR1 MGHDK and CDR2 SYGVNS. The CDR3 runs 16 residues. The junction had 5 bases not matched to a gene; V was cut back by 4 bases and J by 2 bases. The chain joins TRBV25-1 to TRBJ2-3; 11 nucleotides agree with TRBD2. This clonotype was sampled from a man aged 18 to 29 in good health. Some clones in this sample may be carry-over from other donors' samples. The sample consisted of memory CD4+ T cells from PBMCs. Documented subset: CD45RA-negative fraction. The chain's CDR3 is CASSGPSGRITDTQYF. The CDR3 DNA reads TGTGCCAGCAGTGGGCCTAGCGGGAGGATCACAGATACGCAGTATTTT.